The source of this T cell receptor beta chain is a study of T-cell reconstitution after alpha-beta-depleted transplantation in children. Preparing the TCRbeta library involved the use of unique molecular identifiers. TCRdb recomputed calls from the PCR reads with MiXCR, one row per CDR3 protein. Among about 360,000 distinct CDR3 sequences listed, about an eighth were seen once. This clonotype was counted a few times. The CDR3 is 15 amino acids. Per the germline V gene, CDR1 is LGHNA and CDR2 is YSLEER. The V end lost 4 bases, the J end lost 3 bases, and 14 bases lay between the germline ends. The sample here was PBMCs, taken from the stem cell graft. V and J are TRBV4-3 and TRBJ2-3, with D tentatively TRBD1 (6 bases). This TCR was sampled from a human donor who donated a stem cell graft to a child with Fanconi anemia. This chain's CDR3 is CASSRRQAFTDTQYF. The CDR3 DNA follows: TGCGCCAGCAGCCGGCGACAGGCCTTTACAGATACGCAGTATTTT.